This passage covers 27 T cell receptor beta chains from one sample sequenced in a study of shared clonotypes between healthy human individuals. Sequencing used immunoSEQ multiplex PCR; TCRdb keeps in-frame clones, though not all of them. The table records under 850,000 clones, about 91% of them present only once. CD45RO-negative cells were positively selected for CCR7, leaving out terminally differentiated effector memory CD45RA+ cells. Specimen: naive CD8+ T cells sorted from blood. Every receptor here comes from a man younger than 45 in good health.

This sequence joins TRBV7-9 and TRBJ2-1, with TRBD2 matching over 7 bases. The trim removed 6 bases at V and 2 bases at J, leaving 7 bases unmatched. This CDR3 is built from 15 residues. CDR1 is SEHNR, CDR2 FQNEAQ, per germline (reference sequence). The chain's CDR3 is CASSQSGNPYNEQFF. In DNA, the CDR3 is TGTGCCAGCAGTCAAAGCGGGAATCCCTACAATGAGCAGTTCTTC. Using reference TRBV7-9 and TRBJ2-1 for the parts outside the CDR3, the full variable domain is DTGVSQNPRHKITKRGQNVTFRCDPISEHNRLYWYRQTLGQGPEFLTYFQNEAQLEKSRLLSDRFSAERPKGSFSTLEIQRTEQGDSAMYLCASSQSGNPYNEQFFGPGTRLTVL.

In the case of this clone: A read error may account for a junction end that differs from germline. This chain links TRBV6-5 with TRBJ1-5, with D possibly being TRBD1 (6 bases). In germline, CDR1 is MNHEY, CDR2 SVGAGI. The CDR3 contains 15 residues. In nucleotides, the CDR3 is TGTGCCAGCAAACTCGGGGGGGGCGCGGGTCAGTCCCAGCATTTT. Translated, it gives CASKLGGGAGQSQHF.

Written as DNA, the CDR3 is TGTGCCAGCAGAGACAGGACAGGCTACAATCAGCCCCAGCATTTT. Its translation is CASRDRTGYNQPQHF. The rearrangement uses TRBV28 and TRBJ1-5, with 7 positions matching TRBD1. Germline assignment: CDR1 MDHEN and CDR2 SYDVKM. With 6 bases clipped from V and 3 bases from J, the junction kept 8 bases outside the gene matches. The CDR3 has 15 residues. Looking up the rest from reference TRBV28 and TRBJ1-5 gives the full variable domain: DVKVTQSSRYLVKRTGEKVFLECVQDMDHENMFWYRQDPGLGLRLIYFSYDVKMKEKGDIPEGYSVSREKKERFSLILESASTNQTSMYLCASRDRTGYNQPQHFGDGTRLSIL.

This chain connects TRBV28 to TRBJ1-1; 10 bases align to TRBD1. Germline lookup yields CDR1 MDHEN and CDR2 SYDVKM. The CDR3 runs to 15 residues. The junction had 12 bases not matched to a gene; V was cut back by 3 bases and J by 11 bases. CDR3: CASSFRTGGFTWAFF. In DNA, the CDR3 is TGTGCCAGCAGTTTTCGGACAGGGGGTTTTACGTGGGCTTTCTTT.

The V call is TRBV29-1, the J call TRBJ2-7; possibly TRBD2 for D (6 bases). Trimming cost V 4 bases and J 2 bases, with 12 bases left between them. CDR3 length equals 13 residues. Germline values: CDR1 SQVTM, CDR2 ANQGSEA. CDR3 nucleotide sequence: TGCAGCGTTGGAATGGCGGGGCCCTACGAGCAGTACTTC. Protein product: CSVGMAGPYEQYF.

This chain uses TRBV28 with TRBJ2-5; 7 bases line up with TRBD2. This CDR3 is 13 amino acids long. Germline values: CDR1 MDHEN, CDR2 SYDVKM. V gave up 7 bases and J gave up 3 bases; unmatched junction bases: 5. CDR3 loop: CASTLGLKETQYF. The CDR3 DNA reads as TGTGCCAGCACCCTGGGACTAAAAGAGACCCAGTACTTC.

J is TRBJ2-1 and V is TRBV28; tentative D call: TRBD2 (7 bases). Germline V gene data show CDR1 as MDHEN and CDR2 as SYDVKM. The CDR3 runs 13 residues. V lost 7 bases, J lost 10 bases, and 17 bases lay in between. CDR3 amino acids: CASTLGGAREQFF. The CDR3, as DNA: TGTGCCAGCACCTTGGGGGGGGCGAGGGAGCAGTTCTTC.

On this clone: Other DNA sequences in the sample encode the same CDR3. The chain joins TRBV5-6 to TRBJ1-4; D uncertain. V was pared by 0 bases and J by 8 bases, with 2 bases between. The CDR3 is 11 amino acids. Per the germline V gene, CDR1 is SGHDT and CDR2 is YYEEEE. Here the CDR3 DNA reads TGTGCCAGCAGCTTGGGGGAAAAACTGTTTTTT. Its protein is CASSLGEKLFF.

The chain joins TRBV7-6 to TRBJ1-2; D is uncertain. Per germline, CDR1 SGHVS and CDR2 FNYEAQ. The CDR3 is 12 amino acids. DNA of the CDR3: TGTGTCGCCCTGAGGAGGGATTATGGCTACACCTTC. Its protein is CVALRRDYGYTF.

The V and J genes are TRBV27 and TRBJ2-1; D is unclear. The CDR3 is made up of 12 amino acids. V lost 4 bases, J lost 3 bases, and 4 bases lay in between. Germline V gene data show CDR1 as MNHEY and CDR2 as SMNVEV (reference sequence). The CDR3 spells CASSWGYNEQFF. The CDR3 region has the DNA TGTGCCAGCAGTTGGGGCTACAATGAGCAGTTCTTC.

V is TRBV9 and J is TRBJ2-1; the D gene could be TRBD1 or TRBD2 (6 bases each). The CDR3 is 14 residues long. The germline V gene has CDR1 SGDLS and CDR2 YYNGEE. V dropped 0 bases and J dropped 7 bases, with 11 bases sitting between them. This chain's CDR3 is CASSVVRGGNEQFF. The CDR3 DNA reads TGTGCCAGCAGCGTAGTCAGGGGAGGAAATGAGCAGTTCTTC.

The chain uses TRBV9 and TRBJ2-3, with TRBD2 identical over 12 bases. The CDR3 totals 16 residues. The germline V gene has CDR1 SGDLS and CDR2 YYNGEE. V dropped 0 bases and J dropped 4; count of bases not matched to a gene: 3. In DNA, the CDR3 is TGTGCCAGCAGCGTAGCGACTAGCGGGAGCCCAGATACGCAGTATTTT. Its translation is CASSVATSGSPDTQYF.

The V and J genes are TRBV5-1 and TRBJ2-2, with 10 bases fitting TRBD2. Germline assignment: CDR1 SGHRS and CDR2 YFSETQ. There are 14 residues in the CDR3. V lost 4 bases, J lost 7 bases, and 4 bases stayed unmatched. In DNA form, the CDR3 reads TGCGCCAGCAGCACTACTAGCGGGAACGGGGAGCTGTTTTTT. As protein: CASSTTSGNGELFF.

CDR3 protein: CASSSARGTWNEQFF. CDR3 bases: TGTGCCAGCAGTTCGGCCAGGGGTACTTGGAATGAGCAGTTCTTC. V gene TRBV27 combines with J gene TRBJ2-1; D is possibly TRBD1 (6 bases). There are 15 residues in the CDR3. Germline lookup yields CDR1 MNHEY and CDR2 SMNVEV (reference sequence). V shed 4 bases and J shed 7 bases, with 17 bases lying between them.

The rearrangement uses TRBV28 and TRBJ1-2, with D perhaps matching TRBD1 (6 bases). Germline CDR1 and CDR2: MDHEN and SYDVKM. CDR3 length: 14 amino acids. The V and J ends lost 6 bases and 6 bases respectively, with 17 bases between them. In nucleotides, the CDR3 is TGTGCCAGCAGCCAAACCGGGACATTCGATGGCTACACCTTC. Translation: CASSQTGTFDGYTF.

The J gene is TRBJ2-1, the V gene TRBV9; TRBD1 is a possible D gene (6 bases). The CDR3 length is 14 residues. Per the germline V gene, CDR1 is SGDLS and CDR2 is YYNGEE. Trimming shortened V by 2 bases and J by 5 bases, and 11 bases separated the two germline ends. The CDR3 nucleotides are TGTGCCAGCAGCGTTTACGAGGGGGACAATGAGCAGTTCTTC. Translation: CASSVYEGDNEQFF.

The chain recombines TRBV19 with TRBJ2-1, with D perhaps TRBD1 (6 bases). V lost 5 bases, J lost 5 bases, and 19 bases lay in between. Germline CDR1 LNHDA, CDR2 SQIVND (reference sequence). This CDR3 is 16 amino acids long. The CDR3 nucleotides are TGTGCCAGTAGTTACCCTTGGCGAGGGGGTCACAATGAGCAGTTCTTC. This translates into CASSYPWRGGHNEQFF.

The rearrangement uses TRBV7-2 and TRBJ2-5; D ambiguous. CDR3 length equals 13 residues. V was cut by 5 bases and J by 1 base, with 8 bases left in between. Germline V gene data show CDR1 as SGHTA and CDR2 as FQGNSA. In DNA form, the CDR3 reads TGTGCCAGCAGCGCCCGAGGCCAAGAGACCCAGTACTTC. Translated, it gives CASSARGQETQYF.

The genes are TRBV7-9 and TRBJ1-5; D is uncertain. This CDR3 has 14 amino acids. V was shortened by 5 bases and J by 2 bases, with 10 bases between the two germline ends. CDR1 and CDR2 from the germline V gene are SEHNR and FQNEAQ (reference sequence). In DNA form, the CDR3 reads TGTGCCAGCAGCGACCAAGGAGGCAATCAGCCCCAGCATTTT. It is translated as CASSDQGGNQPQHF.

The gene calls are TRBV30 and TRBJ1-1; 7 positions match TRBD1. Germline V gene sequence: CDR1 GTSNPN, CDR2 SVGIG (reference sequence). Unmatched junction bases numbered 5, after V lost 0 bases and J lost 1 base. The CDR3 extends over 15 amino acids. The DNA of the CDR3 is TGTGCCTGGAGTGTAGGAAGGGGGCGGAACACTGAAGCTTTCTTT. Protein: CAWSVGRGRNTEAFF. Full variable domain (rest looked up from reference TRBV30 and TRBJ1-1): SQTIHQWPATLVQPVGSPLSLECTVEGTSNPNLYWYRQAAGRGLQLLFYSVGIGQISSEVPQNLSASRPQDRQFILSSKKLLLSDSGFYLCAWSVGRGRNTEAFFGQGTRLTVV.

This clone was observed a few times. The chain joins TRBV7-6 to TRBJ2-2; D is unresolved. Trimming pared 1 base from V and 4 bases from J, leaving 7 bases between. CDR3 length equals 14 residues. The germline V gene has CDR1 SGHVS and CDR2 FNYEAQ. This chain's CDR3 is CASSLVSITGELFF. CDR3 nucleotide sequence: TGTGCCAGCAGCTTAGTTAGTATCACCGGGGAGCTGTTTTTT. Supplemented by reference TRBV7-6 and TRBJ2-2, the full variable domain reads GAGVSQSPRYKVTKRGQDVALRCDPISGHVSLYWYRQALGQGPEFLTYFNYEAQQDKSGLPNDRFSAERPEGSISTLTIQRTEQRDSAMYRCASSLVSITGELFFGEGSRLTVL.

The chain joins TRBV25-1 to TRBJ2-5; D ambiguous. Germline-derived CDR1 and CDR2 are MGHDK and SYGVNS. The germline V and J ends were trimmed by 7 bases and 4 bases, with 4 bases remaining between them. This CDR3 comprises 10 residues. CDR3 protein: CASIGETQYF. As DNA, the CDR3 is TGTGCCAGCATCGGAGAGACCCAGTACTTC.

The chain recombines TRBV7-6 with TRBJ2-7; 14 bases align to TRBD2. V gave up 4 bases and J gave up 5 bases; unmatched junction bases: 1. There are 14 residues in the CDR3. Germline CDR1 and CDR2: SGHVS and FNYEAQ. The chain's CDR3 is CASSSGLAGDEQYF. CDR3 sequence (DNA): TGTGCCAGCAGCTCGGGACTAGCGGGAGACGAGCAGTACTTC.

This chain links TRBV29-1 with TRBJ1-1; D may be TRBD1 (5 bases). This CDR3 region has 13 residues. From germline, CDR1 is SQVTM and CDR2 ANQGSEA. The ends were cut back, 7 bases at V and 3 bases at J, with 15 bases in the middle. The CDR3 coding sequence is TGCAGCGCTACCCCATTAGGGGACACTGAAGCTTTCTTT. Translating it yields CSATPLGDTEAFF. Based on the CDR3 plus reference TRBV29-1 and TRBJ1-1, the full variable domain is SAVISQKPSRDICQRGTSLTIQCQVDSQVTMMFWYRQQPGQSLTLIATANQGSEATYESGFVIDKFPISRPNLTFSTLTVSNMSPEDSSIYLCSATPLGDTEAFFGQGTRLTVV.

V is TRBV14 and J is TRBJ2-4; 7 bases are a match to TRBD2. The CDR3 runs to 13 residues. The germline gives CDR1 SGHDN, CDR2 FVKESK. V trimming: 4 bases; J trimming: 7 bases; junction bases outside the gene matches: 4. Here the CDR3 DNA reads TGTGCCAGCAGCCCGATCGGGGGGAACATTCAGTACTTC. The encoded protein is CASSPIGGNIQYF.

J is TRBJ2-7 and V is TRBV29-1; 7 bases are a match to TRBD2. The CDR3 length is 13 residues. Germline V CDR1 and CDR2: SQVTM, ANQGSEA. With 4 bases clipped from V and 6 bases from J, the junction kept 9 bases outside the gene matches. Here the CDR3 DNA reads TGCAGCGTTGGGCAAGGGACTAATGGCGAGCAGTACTTC. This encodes CSVGQGTNGEQYF.

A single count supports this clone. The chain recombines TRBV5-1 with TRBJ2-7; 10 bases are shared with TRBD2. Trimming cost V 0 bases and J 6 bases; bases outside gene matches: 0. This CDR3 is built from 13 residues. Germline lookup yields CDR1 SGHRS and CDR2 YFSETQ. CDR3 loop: CASSLASGSEQYF. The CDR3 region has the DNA TGCGCCAGCAGCTTGGCTAGCGGGAGCGAGCAGTACTTC.